This T cell receptor beta chain emerged from a study of vaccination and CD4 T cells after COVID-19 (dated by TCRdb to between 2021 and 2023). Regarding the research as a whole: SARS-CoV-2 positivity had been established in the convalescent patients by nasal swab PCR, and mild disease was recorded in nine or ten of these patients and severe disease in one. In the convalescent cohort there were six males and four females, among whom were two Hispanic individuals, seven Caucasians, two Asians and one multiracial person. Participants received two doses of either the Pfizer-BioNTech BNT162b2 vaccine (n=8) or the Moderna mRNA-1273 vaccine (n=2). Post-COVID blood samples were collected from convalescent patients a median of around 100 days after diagnosis, with a range of roughly 30 to 161 days. Post-vaccine blood samples were obtained a median of around 74 days after the second vaccine dose, with a range of roughly 14 to 241 days. For stimulating the cultures, overlapping spike peptide pools were used, derived from SARS-CoV-2 as well as from the common cold coronaviruses HCoV-NL63, HCoV-OC43 and HCoV-229E. Control cultures used a CEFX viral epitope pool as positive control, an HIV-1 Nef peptide pool as negative control, or no peptide. The spike-specific CD4+ TCR repertoire was compared before and after mRNA vaccination in over nine COVID-19 convalescent patients and a few infection-naive healthy vaccine recipients. Overall study results and their limits: Relatively few convalescent patients were included in the study, and early timepoints after natural infection were not analyzed. Of the vaccine-specific clones found in convalescent patients, nearly all (304 of 307) were mono-reactive for SARS-CoV-2 spike instead of being cross-reactive with common cold coronaviruses. In convalescent patients, a median approximately 90% of post-vaccine SARS-CoV-2-reactive clones were detected only after vaccination, suggesting vaccine-specific priming. Although the median number of SARS-CoV-2-reactive clonotypes went up from around 19 after infection to 35 to 40 after vaccination, the increase was not significant.

Trimming removed 5 bases from V and 5 bases from J, leaving 21 bases between the germline ends. CDR1 DFQATT and CDR2 SNEGSKA are derived from the germline V gene (reference sequence). Its CDR3 holds 15 amino acids, cysteine through phenylalanine. The kept DNA is CDR3 alone, 45 bases in frame from the first base. Turning to this clonotype: Its antigen is still unknown. No clone much larger than this one lies a single base away; base qualities are absent.

The sample's treatment or condition, from its label and the paper: approximately 11-day PBMC culture with coronavirus spike peptide pools or control peptides (ViraFEST assay). To expand antigen-specific T cells with peptide pools and then pick out the expanded clonotypes through TCR sequencing, the study relied on the ViraFEST assay. The convalescent patients' positive SARS-CoV-2 PCR tests were from March to December 2020, which was before the Alpha, Beta and Delta variants emerged in the United States. Each well held around 2 million PBMCs cultured in IMDM containing roughly 5% human AB serum and approximately 9.1 IU/ml IL-2, with roughly 9.2 ug/ml peptide pools added. Half of the culture medium was replaced with fresh IL-2-containing medium on days 3 and 7. After 10 days of culture, CD4+ T cells were isolated by negative selection with the EasySep CD4+ T cell isolation kit. Ficoll-Paque Plus gradient centrifugation was used to isolate PBMCs from whole blood, and the isolated PBMCs were then either used fresh or cryopreserved at -140C. In general, triplicate wells were set up for every culture condition.

To prepare the library, PCR was applied. TCR sequencing of DNA from cultured CD4+ T cells used the Oncomine TCR Beta short-read assay at the Johns Hopkins FTIC core. The QIAamp micro DNA kit was used to extract genomic DNA from the cultured CD4+ T cells. Oncomine TCR Beta libraries from cultured CD4+ T cells were pooled with unique dual indexes and sequenced on an Illumina iSeq 100. From the authors' description of their analysis: Non-productive sequences were filtered out, and CDR3s that did not start with C, did not end with F or W, or were shorter than 7 amino acids were discarded. Antigen-specific clonotypes were identified using the MANAFEST web application through comparison of peptide-stimulated wells with reference and other culture wells. For a clone to be called positive, the clone needed an FDR below 0.05, an odds ratio above 5, and a productive frequency above 0.1% in at least two of three replicate wells. A clonotype was classed as cross-reactive if the clonotype showed significant expansion both in SARS-CoV-2 spike wells and in at least one common cold coronavirus spike condition. Levenshtein distances (stringdist) and unrooted phylogenetic trees (ape) in R version 3.6.1 were used to assess CDR3 homology. TCRdb trimmed the raw reads at Q25, called clones with MiXCR and kept productive beta chains. All rows with the same CDR3 protein become a single entry with the most common DNA and genes. TCRdb, rather than the study authors, made the V and J calls. The sample yields some 16,000 distinct CDR3 sequences; 45% to 65% were counted once. In total, the top ten clones hold approximately 9% of the sample.

Rearrangement joined TRBV20-1 to TRBJ2-5; a tentative D call is TRBD2 (6 bases match). The sequencing input was CD4+ T cells from blood, cultured in vitro. The receptor was isolated from a human donor who had recovered from COVID-19. In nucleotide form, the sequence is TGCAGTGCTCCGCCACCTCTCAGGGAGGAGGAGACCCAGTACTTC. This is translated as CSAPPPLREEETQYF.